The T cell receptor (beta chain) under discussion was sequenced for a study of T cell repertoires in cytomegalovirus infection. Study summary: It can be stated that public TCR beta signatures indicated CMV infection as well as a matching HLA type.

This clonotype showed up just a few times. One entry per CDR3 protein, called by TCRdb with MiXCR from the reads. The sample has about 300,000 distinct CDR3 sequences; about 8.8% are singletons. The CDR3 runs to 17 residues. From germline, CDR1 is MDHEN and CDR2 SYDVKM. The V segment lost 5 bases and the J segment 1 base; nucleotides outside the gene matches: 11. This TCR came from a human donor in good health (CMV status not recorded). Some clones in this sample may be carry-over from other donors' samples. The chain is built from TRBV28 and TRBJ2-3; TRBD1 agrees at 8 bases. Sequencing was done on a sample of PBMCs. In DNA, the CDR3 is TGTGCCAGCAGTATGGGAACAGGGGGATTACGCACAGATACGCAGTATTTT. This translates into CASSMGTGGLRTDTQYF.